Below, 32 T cell receptor beta chains from the same sample are listed, as sequenced in a study of T cell responses to AZD1222 COVID-19 vaccine. Method: immunoSEQ multiplex PCR; TCRdb's copy keeps in-frame clones and lacks some. Here the sample spans about 130,000 clones, approximately 94% being singletons. Sequences were derived from peripheral blood, sampled on day 0 of AZD1222 vaccination. The receptor source for this set is an adult in good health.

The gene calls are TRBV27 and TRBJ2-5; 7 positions match TRBD2. V lost 3 bases and J lost 5; bases outside the gene matches: 6. Germline values: CDR1 MNHEY, CDR2 SMNVEV (reference sequence). The CDR3 sequence is 14 residues long. CDR3 sequence (DNA): TGTGCCAGCAGTTTCGAGATTAGCGGGGAGACCCAGTACTTC. This gives the protein CASSFEISGETQYF.

The rearrangement joins TRBV18 to TRBJ2-3; D is unresolved. V was cut by 3 bases and J by 2 bases, with 15 bases left in between. CDR1 is KGHSH, CDR2 LQKENI, per germline. The length of the CDR3 is 16 residues. CDR3 sequence (DNA): TGTGCCAGCTCACCCCCCCTGGTGGGGATCACAGATACGCAGTATTTT. Protein: CASSPPLVGITDTQYF.

CDR3 loop: CASSLEWGASVYGYTF. The CDR3 bases are TGCGCCAGCAGCTTAGAATGGGGGGCGTCGGTCTATGGCTACACCTTC. V usage is TRBV5-1 and J usage is TRBJ1-2; TRBD1 is a possible D gene (6 bases). The CDR3 runs 16 residues. Germline CDR1 is SGHRS and CDR2 is YFSETQ. Trimming removed 2 bases from V and 4 bases from J, with 18 bases in between.

CDR3 sequence (DNA): TGTGCCAGCAGTTTAAGGCAGGGGAACTATGGCTACACCTTC. Its protein product is CASSLRQGNYGYTF. The genes are TRBV27 and TRBJ1-2, with D perhaps matching TRBD1 (6 bases). Trimming removed 2 bases at V and 2 bases at J, with 9 bases between. CDR3 length: 14 amino acids. Germline V CDR1 and CDR2: MNHEY, SMNVEV (reference sequence).

The chain joins TRBV29-1 to TRBJ2-5; D might be TRBD2 (6 bases). Trimming removed 7 bases at V and 2 bases at J, with 11 bases between. CDR1 is SQVTM and CDR2 is ANQGSEA in the germline V gene. The CDR3 extends over 12 amino acids. The CDR3 bases are TGCAGCGCCGGGGACTTTCAAGAGACCCAGTACTTC. Translating it yields CSAGDFQETQYF. Complete variable domain (other parts from reference TRBV29-1 and TRBJ2-5): SAVISQKPSRDICQRGTSLTIQCQVDSQVTMMFWYRQQPGQSLTLIATANQGSEATYESGFVIDKFPISRPNLTFSTLTVSNMSPEDSSIYLCSAGDFQETQYFGPGTRLLVL.

This sequence joins TRBV4-3 and TRBJ1-3; D uncertain. The germline V and J ends were trimmed by 0 bases and 0 bases, with 12 bases remaining between them. The CDR3 spans 17 residues. Germline assignment: CDR1 LGHNA and CDR2 YSLEER. The CDR3 is CASSQEGRRSSGNTIYF. CDR3 bases: TGCGCCAGCAGCCAAGAGGGCCGGAGGAGCTCTGGAAACACCATATATTTT.

V is TRBV19 and J is TRBJ1-2; D ambiguous. The V end was cut by 1 base, the J end by 1 base, with 10 bases between. Looked up from germline, CDR1 is LNHDA and CDR2 is SQIVND (reference sequence). This CDR3 is 15 amino acids long. CDR3 region: CASSIGAGRNYGYTF. For the CDR3, the DNA is TGTGCCAGTAGTATAGGGGCGGGCCGTAACTATGGCTACACCTTC.

DNA for the CDR3: TGTGCCAGCAATTCACCCAAGGGTGGGGGTAATCAGCCCCAGCATTTT. It encodes CASNSPKGGGNQPQHF. V and J are TRBV28 and TRBJ1-5; possibly TRBD1 for D (5 bases). V lost 7 bases, J lost 4 bases, and 20 bases lay in between. This CDR3 is built from 16 residues. Germline V gene sequence: CDR1 MDHEN, CDR2 SYDVKM.

The chain combines TRBV11-2 with TRBJ1-1; TRBD1 matches at 11 bases. Germline-derived CDR1 and CDR2 are SGHAT and FQNNGV. The CDR3 is 13 amino acids. Trimming removed 7 bases from V and 7 bases from J; junction bases left unmatched: 5. CDR3 residues: CASNHGTGGEAFF. For the CDR3, the DNA is TGTGCCAGCAACCACGGGACAGGGGGTGAAGCTTTCTTT.

This chain uses TRBV6-6 with TRBJ2-7; 10 bases match TRBD2. The J segment lost 4 bases and the V segment lost 5 bases, leaving 11 bases of the junction unmatched. The germline gives CDR1 MNHNY, CDR2 SVGAGI (reference sequence). The CDR3 runs to 16 residues. CDR3 sequence: CASSLRSTSGSYEQYF. CDR3 in DNA: TGTGCCAGCAGTCTAAGATCGACTAGCGGGTCGTACGAGCAGTACTTC.

V gene TRBV4-3 combines with J gene TRBJ1-1; no clear D. The length of the CDR3 is 15 residues. Trimming took 2 bases from V and 5 from J, leaving 15 bases between them. Germline CDR1 LGHNA, CDR2 YSLEER. CDR3 amino acids: CASSQRRTRGTEAFF. In DNA form, the CDR3 reads TGCGCCAGCAGCCAACGTCGGACCCGCGGGACTGAAGCTTTCTTT.

This chain links TRBV10-1 with TRBJ2-7; 7 bases line up with TRBD2. J was trimmed by 3 bases and V by 0 bases; bases with no gene match: 5. The CDR3 runs 15 residues. Per the germline V gene, CDR1 is WNHNN and CDR2 is SYGVQD (reference sequence). For the CDR3, the DNA is TGCGCCAGCAGTGAGTCGGGAGGGTTCTACTACGAGCAGTACTTC. Protein product: CASSESGGFYYEQYF.

The chain couples TRBV5-4 to TRBJ1-4; D perhaps matches TRBD1 (5 bases). Trimming stripped 0 bases from V and 6 bases from J, with 9 bases between. The CDR3 is 14 amino acids. The germline CDR1 and CDR2 sequences are SGHNT and YYREEE (reference sequence). Here the CDR3 reads CASSLELGDEKLFF. CDR3 DNA sequence: TGTGCCAGCAGCTTGGAACTAGGGGATGAAAAACTGTTTTTT.

The chain carries TRBV30 and TRBJ1-1; no clear D. V lost 2 bases to trimming and J lost 8 bases, with 12 bases between them. Germline V gene sequence: CDR1 GTSNPN, CDR2 SVGIG (reference sequence). The CDR3 covers 12 residues. DNA for the CDR3: TGTGCCTGGAGTACATCAACACGAGAAGCTTTCTTT. Amino acids: CAWSTSTREAFF. The variable domain in full, with the rest retrieved from reference TRBV30 and TRBJ1-1, is SQTIHQWPATLVQPVGSPLSLECTVEGTSNPNLYWYRQAAGRGLQLLFYSVGIGQISSEVPQNLSASRPQDRQFILSSKKLLLSDSGFYLCAWSTSTREAFFGQGTRLTVV.

Here the CDR3 reads CASGGGYSGNTIYF. The CDR3, as DNA: TGTGCCAGCGGGGGGGGATATTCGGGAAACACCATATATTTT. The chain employs TRBV6-5 and TRBJ1-3; D is possibly TRBD1 (5 bases). CDR3 length: 14 residues. The V and J ends lost 8 bases and 4 bases respectively, with 15 bases between them. CDR1 is MNHEY, CDR2 SVGAGI, per germline.

The genes are TRBV28 and TRBJ1-1; D is possibly TRBD1 (5 bases). V lost 6 bases to trimming and J lost 3 bases, with 8 bases between them. The germline CDR1 and CDR2 sequences are MDHEN and SYDVKM. The CDR3 covers 12 residues. The CDR3 DNA is TGTGCCAGCAGGGACATCTACACTGAAGCTTTCTTT. Protein product: CASRDIYTEAFF. The whole variable domain, remainder taken from reference TRBV28 and TRBJ1-1, is DVKVTQSSRYLVKRTGEKVFLECVQDMDHENMFWYRQDPGLGLRLIYFSYDVKMKEKGDIPEGYSVSREKKERFSLILESASTNQTSMYLCASRDIYTEAFFGQGTRLTVV.

CDR3 sequence reads: CASSPVGTGGRHSNEQFF. For the CDR3, the DNA is TGTGCCAGCAGCCCAGTGGGGACAGGGGGCCGACATTCCAATGAGCAGTTCTTC. The chain joins TRBV13 to TRBJ2-1; 12 bases match TRBD1. V gave up 5 bases and J gave up 6 bases; unmatched junction bases: 14. The CDR3 has 18 amino acids. The germline CDR1 and CDR2 sequences are PRHDT and FYEKMQ (reference sequence). The whole variable domain, filled in from reference TRBV13 and TRBJ2-1, reads AAGVIQSPRHLIKEKRETATLKCYPIPRHDTVYWYQQGPGQDPQFLISFYEKMQSDKGSIPDRFSAQQFSDYHSELNMSSLELGDSALYFCASSPVGTGGRHSNEQFFGPGTRLTVL.

The chain has TRBV10-2 and TRBJ2-3; D gene ambiguous. Germline loops: CDR1 WSHSY, CDR2 SAAADI. The CDR3 runs 14 residues. Trimming shortened V by 3 bases and J by 0 bases, and 7 bases separated the two germline ends. DNA for the CDR3: TGCGCCAGCAGTGATACAGCTAGCACAGATACGCAGTATTTT. This encodes CASSDTASTDTQYF.

The chain carries TRBV24-1 and TRBJ2-2; 10 nucleotides line up with TRBD1. CDR1 and CDR2 (germline): KGHDR, SFDVKD. The CDR3 is 17 residues long. Trimming took 3 bases from V and 4 from J; bases not matched to a gene: 7. The CDR3 nucleotides are TGTGCCACCAGTGATCCCAGGACAGGGGGGACCACCGGGGAGCTGTTTTTT. It specifies CATSDPRTGGTTGELFF.

The chain employs TRBV6-1 and TRBJ2-2, with D perhaps matching TRBD1 or TRBD2 (6 bases each). This CDR3 contains 15 residues. Germline V CDR1 and CDR2: MNHNS, SASEGT. V was trimmed by 3 bases and J by 3 bases, leaving 11 bases between them. The CDR3 coding sequence is TGTGCCAGCAGTGAGGGGGGCAGGCACACCGGGGAGCTGTTTTTT. Translated: CASSEGGRHTGELFF.

The chain couples TRBV29-1 to TRBJ2-3; D may correspond to TRBD1 or TRBD2 (5 bases each). Trimming removed 7 bases at V and 4 bases at J, with 18 bases between. CDR1 SQVTM and CDR2 ANQGSEA come from the germline V gene. The CDR3 has 14 residues. CDR3 sequence: CSARGPPKPDTQYF. The CDR3 DNA reads as TGCAGCGCCCGGGGACCCCCGAAACCAGATACGCAGTATTTT.

CDR3 protein: CASSSAGTGNEKLFF. The CDR3, as DNA: TGTGCCAGCAGTTCAGCCGGGACAGGGAATGAAAAACTGTTTTTT. The chain links TRBV28 to TRBJ1-4, with 9 bases identical to TRBD1. Germline values: CDR1 MDHEN, CDR2 SYDVKM. The V segment lost 4 bases and the J segment 5 bases; nucleotides outside the gene matches: 5. CDR3 length equals 15 residues.

V gene TRBV6-5 combines with J gene TRBJ1-3; D gene uncertain. Trimming took 0 bases from V and 3 from J, leaving 9 bases between them. Germline CDR1 reads MNHEY; CDR2 reads SVGAGI. The CDR3 covers 15 residues. CDR3 sequence: CASSYSGGFGNTIYF. The CDR3 nucleotides are TGTGCCAGCAGTTACTCTGGAGGGTTTGGAAACACCATATATTTT.

V and J are TRBV7-3 and TRBJ2-3; D gene uncertain. Looked up from germline, CDR1 is SGHTA and CDR2 is FQGTGA. V was shortened by 2 bases and J by 4 bases, with 7 bases between the two germline ends. The CDR3 runs 13 residues. The CDR3 DNA is TGTGCCAGCAGCTTATTAACCCCAGATACGCAGTATTTT. It codes for CASSLLTPDTQYF.

The rearrangement uses TRBV9 and TRBJ1-4; D is unclear. There are 14 residues in the CDR3. The V gene's germline CDR1 is SGDLS and CDR2 YYNGEE. Trimming left V 4 bases short and J 5 bases short, with 12 bases between. The CDR3 DNA sequence: TGTGCCAGCAGCCCGGGAGCCTCAAATGAAAAACTGTTTTTT. Residues: CASSPGASNEKLFF.

The chain uses TRBV4-3 and TRBJ2-1; D is uncertain. The V and J ends lost 0 bases and 7 bases respectively, with 7 bases between them. This CDR3 is built from 13 residues. Germline CDR1 and CDR2: LGHNA and YSLEER. The CDR3 sequence is CASSQEVKNEQFF. The CDR3 DNA follows: TGCGCCAGCAGCCAAGAGGTAAAGAATGAGCAGTTCTTC.

The genes are TRBV5-1 and TRBJ2-6; TRBD1 matches at 7 bases. V trimming: 0 bases; J trimming: 4 bases; junction bases outside the gene matches: 4. The germline V gene encodes CDR1 SGHRS and CDR2 YFSETQ. The CDR3 covers 16 residues. The CDR3 here is CASSLEGTEGANVLTF. CDR3 nucleotides: TGCGCCAGCAGCTTGGAAGGGACAGAAGGGGCCAACGTCCTGACTTTC.

V gene TRBV5-1 combines with J gene TRBJ1-5; 10 positions match TRBD1. The CDR3 runs 17 residues. J lost 5 bases, V lost 3 bases, and 11 bases had no gene match. CDR1 is SGHRS, CDR2 YFSETQ, per germline. CDR3 in amino acids: CASSWPGTGDQDQPQHF. The DNA of the CDR3 is TGCGCCAGCAGCTGGCCCGGGACAGGGGATCAGGATCAGCCCCAGCATTTT.

The J gene is TRBJ1-3, the V gene TRBV5-5, with D unresolved. The V gene lost 0 bases and the J gene lost 3 bases, with 7 bases spanning the gap. The CDR3 covers 14 residues. The V gene's germline CDR1 is SGHKS and CDR2 YYEKEE (reference sequence). The CDR3 sequence: CASSLVGYGNTIYF. The CDR3 DNA follows: TGTGCCAGCAGCTTGGTAGGGTATGGAAACACCATATATTTT.

The genes are TRBV27 and TRBJ2-1, with 9 bases fitting TRBD1. In germline, CDR1 is MNHEY, CDR2 SMNVEV (reference sequence). The CDR3 is made up of 14 amino acids. Trimming took 2 bases from V and 7 from J; bases not matched to a gene: 3. The CDR3 is CASSLQQGANEQFF. The CDR3 DNA sequence: TGTGCCAGCAGTTTACAACAGGGGGCGAATGAGCAGTTCTTC.

The chain employs TRBV19 and TRBJ1-1; D gene ambiguous. The CDR3 spans 13 residues. The germline V gene has CDR1 LNHDA and CDR2 SQIVND (reference sequence). The V end lost 2 bases, the J end lost 0 bases, and 4 bases lay between the germline ends. The CDR3 DNA sequence: TGTGCCAGTAGTATAAAAGTGAACACTGAAGCTTTCTTT. It codes for CASSIKVNTEAFF.

The genes are TRBV4-1 and TRBJ2-1, with D tentatively TRBD2 (6 bases). The length of the CDR3 is 15 residues. The V end lost 4 bases, the J end lost 4 bases, and 14 bases lay between the germline ends. Per the germline V gene, CDR1 is MGHRA and CDR2 is YSYEKL. CDR3 sequence: CASSRSGLGYNEQFF. CDR3 bases: TGCGCCAGCAGCCGCTCGGGACTGGGGTACAATGAGCAGTTCTTC.